The 11 T cell receptor beta chains below were found in one sample sequenced in a study of human T cells and chemical hapten exposure (dated by TCRdb to about 2021). Library creation used RACE. The sample was run on a NextSeq 500. The public sequencing data were trimmed at Q25 with fastp and processed into clonotypes with MiXCR by TCRdb, which kept only in-frame beta chains. Rows are unified per CDR3 protein, each entry keeping the most common DNA and genes. Within this sample are about 110,000 distinct CDR3 sequences, with less than 35% of them counted one time only. More than 2.5% of the sample is in the top ten clones. The time point tag for this specimen amounts to: patch test 3, about 24 weeks after DPC sensitization. The sample's treatment or condition label is to be understood as: therapeutic diphenylcyclopropenone sensitization with weekly scalp DPC. This specimen was whole blood, taken in connection with sensitization to the hapten diphenylcyclopropenone (DPC). These receptor sequences come from a man aged 35-49 years with alopecia areata. Some clones in this sample may be carry-over from other donors' samples.

The sample holds a few counts of this clonotype. The chain employs TRBV20-1 and TRBJ2-3; 11 nucleotides line up with TRBD2. Germline V gene sequence: CDR1 DFQATT, CDR2 SNEGSKA (reference sequence). With V trimmed by 4 bases and J by 4 bases, 7 bases remained unmatched. The CDR3 totals 15 residues. The CDR3 loop reads CSANDSGGGADTQYF. The DNA of the CDR3 is TGCAGTGCTAACGATAGCGGGGGGGGCGCAGATACGCAGTATTTT.

In this sample, this clonotype turned up a few times. This sequence joins TRBV7-2 and TRBJ1-1; 7 nucleotides match TRBD1. This CDR3 spans 14 amino acids. V shed 5 bases, J shed 3 bases, and the junction held 6 bases outside the gene matches. Germline V lookup: CDR1 SGHTA, CDR2 FQGNSA. CDR3 loop: CASSRGGGDTEAFF. For the CDR3, the DNA is TGTGCCAGCAGCCGCGGAGGGGGCGACACTGAAGCTTTCTTT.

The chain links TRBV28 to TRBJ2-2, with 11 bases fitting TRBD2. The CDR3 sequence is 16 residues long. The J segment lost 4 bases and the V segment lost 3 bases, leaving 4 bases of the junction unmatched. The germline V gene encodes CDR1 MDHEN and CDR2 SYDVKM. The CDR3 DNA follows: TGTGCCAGCAGTTTTAGCGGGAGGGCTGGCACCGGGGAGCTGTTTTTT. Protein sequence: CASSFSGRAGTGELFF.

The chain couples TRBV29-1 to TRBJ1-5; tentatively, D is TRBD1 (6 bases). Germline V gene lookup returns CDR1 SQVTM and CDR2 ANQGSEA. CDR3 length equals 14 residues. Between the trimmed V and J ends, which lost 4 bases and 1 base, there was a span of 11 bases. The CDR3 sequence: CSVAGEVSNQPQHF. The CDR3 region has the DNA TGCAGCGTTGCAGGGGAGGTGAGCAATCAGCCCCAGCATTTT.

In this sample, this clonotype turned up a few times. The chain links TRBV20-1 to TRBJ2-3; 10 bases fit TRBD2. V was pared by 3 bases and J by 4 bases, with 4 bases of the junction left unmatched. The CDR3 sequence is 14 residues long. Germline V gene sequence: CDR1 DFQATT, CDR2 SNEGSKA (reference sequence). In DNA, the CDR3 is TGCAGTGCTAGGCTAGCGGGAGTATCAGATACGCAGTATTTT. Translation gives CSARLAGVSDTQYF.

This clonotype was seen a few times. This chain uses TRBV7-2 with TRBJ2-3, with 9 bases identical to TRBD2. V lost 5 bases and J lost 3; bases outside the gene matches: 21. Germline V gene sequence: CDR1 SGHTA, CDR2 FQGNSA. This CDR3 contains 20 residues. This chain's CDR3 is CASSAGPLGSGRSATDTQYF. For the CDR3, the DNA is TGTGCCAGCAGCGCTGGCCCCTTAGGTAGCGGGAGATCTGCTACAGATACGCAGTATTTT.

The chain couples TRBV28 to TRBJ2-7, with a weak D call TRBD1 (6 bases). The CDR3 covers 16 residues. CDR1 and CDR2 (germline): MDHEN, SYDVKM. V dropped 5 bases and J dropped 1 base, with 18 bases sitting between them. CDR3 nucleotides: TGTGCCAGCAGTCCGTCCTTAGGACAGACTTCCTACGAGCAGTACTTC. Protein: CASSPSLGQTSYEQYF.

The J gene is TRBJ2-1, the V gene TRBV20-1, with 8 bases that match TRBD1. The ends lost 0 bases at V and 5 bases at J; junction bases unmatched: 9. Per the germline V gene, CDR1 is DFQATT and CDR2 is SNEGSKA (reference sequence). The CDR3 runs 16 residues. The CDR3 nucleotides read TGCAGTGCTAGAGATACGGGACAGGCTAAAGACAATGAGCAGTTCTTC. Translated, it gives CSARDTGQAKDNEQFF.

This CDR3 reads CASSVDIGLMSSPLHF. CDR3 DNA: TGTGCCAGCAGCGTAGATATAGGGCTGATGAGTTCACCCCTCCACTTT. The chain couples TRBV9 to TRBJ1-6, with D unresolved. The CDR3 covers 16 residues. CDR1 and CDR2 (germline): SGDLS, YYNGEE. Trimming cost V 0 bases and J 9 bases, with 16 bases left between them.

This clonotype was recorded a few times. The chain links TRBV6-5 to TRBJ1-1; D unresolved. Per germline, CDR1 MNHEY and CDR2 SVGAGI. This CDR3 region has 15 residues. V lost 0 bases, J lost 2 bases, and 10 bases lay in between. The CDR3 DNA sequence: TGTGCCAGCAGTTACTCGTATACGGGTAACACTGAAGCTTTCTTT. This codes for CASSYSYTGNTEAFF.

The sample holds a few counts of this clonotype. The chain links TRBV12-3 or TRBV12-4 to TRBJ2-1; perhaps TRBD1 as D (6 bases). V lost 5 bases and J 1 base, leaving 15 bases between the germline ends. This CDR3 spans 16 amino acids. The CDR3 here is CASSQRTVSSYNEQFF. The CDR3 DNA reads as TGTGCCAGCAGTCAAAGGACAGTTTCTTCCTACAATGAGCAGTTCTTC.